This T cell receptor beta chain was captured by sequencing in a study of blood T cell repertoires in COVID-19 (dated by TCRdb to 2020 to 2021). For context, the study as a whole: Collaborator samples came from the United States, Italy and Spain and covered acute and convalescent phases of COVID-19. The prospective study material was composed of cDNA or gDNA derived from T cells, B-cell-depleted T cells, or PBMCs. The dataset comprised deeply sampled blood TCRbeta repertoires from subjects exposed to, actively infected with, or recovered from COVID-19. The repertoires were released in a freely available public database intended as a resource for research on the immune response to SARS-CoV-2. Samples were obtained from the ongoing ImmuneRACE study (first 160 participants) and from 950 to 1,500 subjects provided by 6 global collaborators. A de-identified subject ID, COVID-19 status, age in years and sex were almost always included in the sample metadata. Where available, HLA class I and class II types were taken from metadata supplied by the sample provider and were not determined by assay-based typing.

About this clone itself: No antigen is known for it. No base quality information exists; no much larger clone differs at one position.

TCRbeta CDR3 regions were amplified from genomic DNA by means of the immunoSEQ Assay, a bias-controlled multiplex PCR. On the study's bioinformatics: Nucleated cell counts per sample were estimated from amplification of reference gene primers within the assay. Sequence reads were collapsed and filtered to measure the absolute abundance of every unique TCRbeta CDR3 rearrangement. For each sample, productive Simpson clonality was calculated as the square root of Simpson's diversity index across productive rearrangements. TCRdb retrieved this table from immuneACCESS and kept in-frame rearrangements only. Not all clones are present; in checked studies, unresolved V genes account for under half, and no reason is known for the remainder. The V and J calls and clone size are taken from that table; D and trimming were inferred from the DNA. The sample yields some 80,000 clones; less than 85% were counted once. In total, the top ten clones hold roughly 5.9% of the sample.

Each collaborating institution followed its own protocols to collect whole blood in K2EDTA tubes. For TCRbeta analysis, collaborators shipped samples as frozen whole blood, isolated PBMCs, or DNA extracted from either of those sample types. Findings and caveats that apply to the study as a whole: The amount of clinical and demographic metadata varied by source and participant and was provided uncurated.

A distance of 19 bases separates the germline ends of V and J, which lose 1 base and 4 bases respectively. CDR1 and CDR2, per the germline V gene, are ENHRY and SYGVKD. Including cysteine and phenylalanine, the CDR3 has 17 amino acids. The only DNA kept is the CDR3, 51 bases in frame from the first base. The sequence joins TRBV10-3 to TRBJ1-2; the D segment could be TRBD1, given 6 matching bases. The sample consisted of peripheral blood. The receptor was derived from a woman at least 80 years old with active or convalescent COVID-19. Here is the DNA: TGTGCCATCAGTGAGTTCAAGGGACATGTTCCTGTCTATGGCTACACCTTC. This translates into CAISEFKGHVPVYGYTF.